The 11 T cell receptor beta chains listed next were all sequenced from one sample in a study of Graves' ophthalmopathy and Graves' hyperthyroidism. Amplifying from RNA transcripts, the study obtained TCR beta CDR3 regions. In the first round, RT-PCR was carried out with HTBI primers, and a multiplex PCR formed the second round. TCRdb reanalysed the multiplex PCR reads using MiXCR and keeps one entry per CDR3 protein. The data show some 750,000 distinct CDR3 sequences, 40% seen once. Sequenced input: peripheral blood. The receptors originated from an adult man with Graves' ophthalmopathy.

The rearrangement uses TRBV9 and TRBJ1-4, with D possibly matching TRBD1 (5 bases). The V end was cut by 0 bases, the J end by 3 bases, with 9 bases between. The CDR3 runs 15 residues. Germline CDR1 and CDR2: SGDLS and YYNGEE. The CDR3 DNA reads TGTGCCAGCAGCGTAGATGCAGGGCCTAATGAAAAACTGTTTTTT. Protein: CASSVDAGPNEKLFF.

This clonotype was found a few times. The V call is TRBV19, the J call TRBJ2-7; TRBD1 might be the D (5 bases). Between the trimmed V and J ends, which lost 5 bases and 3 bases, there was a span of 11 bases. The CDR3 totals 13 residues. The germline V gene encodes CDR1 LNHDA and CDR2 SQIVND (reference sequence). CDR3 amino acids: CASSGGHGYEQYF. In nucleotides, the CDR3 is TGTGCCAGTAGTGGCGGACACGGCTACGAGCAGTACTTC.

The CDR3 DNA follows: TGTGCCAGCAGCTTAGTAGCGGGGACCGGGACTAGCGACTTGAGGGCCTCCGAGCAGTACTTC. It specifies CASSLVAGTGTSDLRASEQYF. The chain combines TRBV7-9 with TRBJ2-7; 10 bases are shared with TRBD2. The CDR3 loop spans 21 amino acids. CDR1 and CDR2 from the germline V gene are SEHNR and FQNEAQ (reference sequence). Losses at the gene ends were 1 base for V and 6 bases for J; bases not matched to a gene: 24. The complete variable domain, with remaining parts taken from reference TRBV7-9 and TRBJ2-7, reads DTGVSQNPRHKITKRGQNVTFRCDPISEHNRLYWYRQTLGQGPEFLTYFQNEAQLEKSRLLSDRFSAERPKGSFSTLEIQRTEQGDSAMYLCASSLVAGTGTSDLRASEQYFGPGTRLTVT.

This clonotype was recorded at least ten times. V gene TRBV29-1 combines with J gene TRBJ1-3, with TRBD1 matching over 12 bases. Germline lookup yields CDR1 SQVTM and CDR2 ANQGSEA. The CDR3 contains 20 residues. J gave up 0 bases and V 0 bases, and 12 bases lay outside the gene matches. Here the CDR3 reads CSVEDPLGTGGPSSGNTIYF. In DNA, the CDR3 is TGCAGCGTTGAAGATCCCCTAGGGACAGGGGGCCCAAGCTCTGGAAACACCATATATTTT.

The table lists this clonotype with many counts. The chain uses TRBV2 and TRBJ1-1; D not resolved. CDR1 and CDR2 (germline): SNHLY, FYNNEI. Trimming stripped 6 bases from V and 3 bases from J, with 8 bases between. The CDR3 consists of 12 residues. The CDR3 DNA reads as TGTGCCAGCAGCCCGATGGACACTGAAGCTTTCTTT. This sequence encodes CASSPMDTEAFF.

This clonotype has a count of ten or more. The chain carries TRBV7-2 and TRBJ2-7; perhaps TRBD1 as D (5 bases). Germline V gives CDR1 SGHTA, CDR2 FQGNSA. Trimming left V 5 bases short and J 3 bases short, with 14 bases between. The CDR3 consists of 14 residues. This CDR3 reads CASSADTYNYEQYF. In nucleotides, the CDR3 is TGTGCCAGCAGCGCGGACACCTACAACTACGAGCAGTACTTC. Full variable domain (missing parts from reference TRBV7-2 and TRBJ2-7): GAGVSQSPSNKVTEKGKDVELRCDPISGHTALYWYRQSLGQGLEFLIYFQGNSAPDKSGLPSDRFSAERTGGSVSTLTIQRTQQEDSAVYLCASSADTYNYEQYFGPGTRLTVT.

The V and J genes are TRBV19 and TRBJ2-7; D call uncertain. The CDR3 runs 15 residues. Trimming took off 6 bases at V and 0 bases at J, with 15 bases between the two ends. Looked up from germline, CDR1 is LNHDA and CDR2 is SQIVND (reference sequence). The CDR3 coding sequence is TGTGCCAGTAGACCCCGAGACTCCTACTCCTACGAGCAGTACTTC. This sequence encodes CASRPRDSYSYEQYF. Using reference TRBV19 and TRBJ2-7 for the parts outside the CDR3, the full variable domain is DGGITQSPKYLFRKEGQNVTLSCEQNLNHDAMYWYRQDPGQGLRLIYYSQIVNDFQKGDIAEGYSVSREKKESFPLTVTSAQKNPTAFYLCASRPRDSYSYEQYFGPGTRLTVT.

The rearrangement joins TRBV7-2 to TRBJ2-2; D possibly corresponds to TRBD2 (5 bases). CDR1 and CDR2 (germline): SGHTA, FQGNSA. The CDR3 runs 14 residues. V was trimmed by 3 bases and J by 4 bases, leaving 9 bases between them. CDR3 residues: CASSLEVSTGELFF. CDR3 bases: TGTGCCAGCAGCTTGGAGGTCAGCACCGGGGAGCTGTTTTTT. The variable domain in full, with the rest retrieved from reference TRBV7-2 and TRBJ2-2, is GAGVSQSPSNKVTEKGKDVELRCDPISGHTALYWYRQSLGQGLEFLIYFQGNSAPDKSGLPSDRFSAERTGGSVSTLTIQRTQQEDSAVYLCASSLEVSTGELFFGEGSRLTVL.

For this clonotype: One base away lies a much larger clone, so this may be a sequencing read error. The V call is TRBV9, the J call TRBJ1-1; D is unclear. The CDR3 has 15 amino acids. The germline V gene encodes CDR1 SGDLS and CDR2 YYNGEE. The CDR3 sequence is CASSALPGLNTGAFF. CDR3 in DNA: TGTGCCAGCAGCGCCTTACCGGGCCTGAACACTGGAGCTTTCTTT.

At least ten counts were recorded for this clonotype. The chain combines TRBV19 with TRBJ1-5; a weak D match, TRBD1 (5 bases). The CDR3 loop spans 15 amino acids. The V end was cut by 6 bases, the J end by 0 bases, with 12 bases between. Per germline, CDR1 LNHDA and CDR2 SQIVND (reference sequence). In DNA form, the CDR3 reads TGTGCCAGTAGAACCGACAGAGATAGCAATCAGCCCCAGCATTTT. Translating gives CASRTDRDSNQPQHF.

The gene calls are TRBV20-1 and TRBJ1-4, with TRBD1 as a possible D gene (5 bases). V lost 5 bases and J 7 bases, leaving 20 bases between the germline ends. The CDR3 loop spans 15 amino acids. CDR1 is DFQATT, CDR2 SNEGSKA, per germline (reference sequence). The DNA for the CDR3 is TGCAGTGCTGGTCTTAGGACATTAATGGGTGAAAAACTGTTTTTT. Translated: CSAGLRTLMGEKLFF.